Following are 22 T cell receptor beta chains from one sample sequenced in a study of blood T cell repertoires in COVID-19. Only in-frame clones appear in the TCRdb table, and some are missing; sequencing was by immunoSEQ multiplex PCR. In the table there are 240,000 or so clones, around 87% of which are singletons. The sequencing input was peripheral blood. The receptors originated from a young woman who had recovered from COVID-19.

The V and J genes are TRBV9 and TRBJ1-2; D unresolved. CDR3 length equals 13 residues. Germline lookup yields CDR1 SGDLS and CDR2 YYNGEE. The V end lost 5 bases, the J end lost 2 bases, and 10 bases lay between the germline ends. CDR3 amino acids: CASRLPGNYGYTF. CDR3 bases: TGTGCCAGCAGATTGCCGGGGAACTATGGCTACACCTTC.

This sequence joins TRBV11-2 and TRBJ1-6; D ambiguous. Between the trimmed V and J ends, which lost 7 bases and 0 bases, there was a span of 10 bases. The CDR3 length is 15 residues. In germline, CDR1 is SGHAT, CDR2 FQNNGV. CDR3 residues: CASKMTFSYNSPLHF. The CDR3 nucleotides read TGTGCCAGCAAGATGACATTCTCCTATAATTCACCCCTCCACTTT.

The rearrangement links TRBV9 to TRBJ1-4; the D is unclear. The CDR3 contains 14 residues. The V gene lost 0 bases and the J gene lost 10 bases, with 13 bases spanning the gap. Germline assignment: CDR1 SGDLS and CDR2 YYNGEE. The DNA for the CDR3 is TGTGCCAGCAGCGTAGGATGGTCAGACTCAAAACTGTTTTTT. As protein: CASSVGWSDSKLFF.

The J gene is TRBJ2-7, the V gene TRBV6-5; 9 bases are shared with TRBD1. V shed 8 bases and J 1 base; nucleotides not matched to a gene: 6. The CDR3 has 14 residues. The germline CDR1 and CDR2 sequences are MNHEY and SVGAGI. Here the CDR3 reads CASGRQGDSYEQYF. DNA of the CDR3: TGTGCCAGCGGGCGACAGGGGGATTCCTACGAGCAGTACTTC.

The chain is built from TRBV7-9 and TRBJ2-7, with 9 bases matching TRBD1. CDR1 SEHNR and CDR2 FQNEAQ come from the germline V gene (reference sequence). CDR3 length: 14 amino acids. V lost 3 bases, J lost 3 bases, and 3 bases stayed unmatched. The CDR3: CASSFGQGFYEQYF. CDR3 DNA sequence: TGTGCCAGCAGCTTTGGACAGGGGTTCTACGAGCAGTACTTC.

The rearrangement links TRBV6-5 to TRBJ2-1, with 11 bases lining up with TRBD2. The CDR3 has 15 residues. CDR1 is MNHEY and CDR2 is SVGAGI in the germline V gene. After removal of 6 bases from V and 2 bases from J, the junction contained 3 bases not matched to a gene. The CDR3 bases are TGTGCCAGCAGGGATAGCGGGGGGGCCTACAATGAGCAGTTCTTC. It yields the protein CASRDSGGAYNEQFF.

This rearrangement joins TRBV28 to TRBJ2-7, with D tentatively TRBD2 (7 bases). V lost 5 bases to trimming and J lost 6 bases, with 14 bases between them. This CDR3 spans 13 amino acids. Germline V CDR1 and CDR2: MDHEN, SYDVKM. This CDR3 is CASSLEGGVEQYF. Here the CDR3 DNA reads TGTGCCAGCAGTCTGGAAGGGGGGGTCGAGCAGTACTTC.

CDR3 sequence: CASSSMALEETQYF. The CDR3 DNA reads TGTGCCAGCAGCTCCATGGCCCTCGAAGAGACCCAGTACTTC. The V call is TRBV5-4, the J call TRBJ2-5; D gene uncertain. The germline gives CDR1 SGHNT, CDR2 YYREEE (reference sequence). The germline V and J ends were trimmed by 3 bases and 3 bases, with 12 bases remaining between them. The CDR3 contains 14 residues.

The rearrangement links TRBV9 to TRBJ1-1; 8 bases agree with TRBD1. This CDR3 region has 13 residues. The germline V gene has CDR1 SGDLS and CDR2 YYNGEE. V lost 2 bases to trimming and J lost 6 bases; unmatched junction nucleotides: 3. CDR3 in amino acids: CASSVQGAAEAFF. The CDR3 nucleotides read TGTGCCAGCAGCGTGCAGGGGGCAGCTGAAGCTTTCTTT.

This chain's CDR3 is CASSLGASGVRDTQYF. Written as DNA, the CDR3 is TGTGCCAGCAGCTTGGGAGCTAGCGGGGTAAGAGATACGCAGTATTTT. The chain joins TRBV5-5 to TRBJ2-3; 9 positions match TRBD2. The CDR3 contains 16 residues. The germline V gene has CDR1 SGHKS and CDR2 YYEKEE (reference sequence). With 0 bases clipped from V and 5 bases from J, the junction kept 7 bases outside the gene matches.

The V and J genes are TRBV6-5 and TRBJ2-2, with D perhaps matching TRBD2 (5 bases). This CDR3 region has 13 residues. V was pared by 9 bases and J by 7 bases, with 15 bases between. CDR1 and CDR2 from the germline V gene are MNHEY and SVGAGI. Written as DNA, the CDR3 is TGTGCCAGTGGGAGTGGTCTGAGCGGGGAGCTGTTTTTT. This encodes CASGSGLSGELFF.

The genes are TRBV11-1 and TRBJ1-1; no firm D call. Germline loops: CDR1 SGHAT, CDR2 FQDESV (reference sequence). Trimming left V 4 bases short and J 1 base short, with 7 bases between. The CDR3 extends over 13 amino acids. CDR3 residues: CASSSTPNTEAFF. The CDR3 DNA sequence: TGTGCCAGCAGCTCGACACCGAACACTGAAGCTTTCTTT. The full variable domain, completed using reference TRBV11-1 and TRBJ1-1, is EAEVAQSPRYKITEKSQAVAFWCDPISGHATLYWYRQILGQGPELLVQFQDESVVDDSQLPKDRFSAERLKGVDSTLKIQPAELGDSAMYLCASSSTPNTEAFFGQGTRLTVV.

J is TRBJ2-3 and V is TRBV29-1; D might be TRBD2 (6 bases). Germline CDR1 and CDR2: SQVTM and ANQGSEA. V lost 0 bases, J lost 4 bases, and 23 bases lay in between. CDR3 length equals 18 residues. This CDR3 reads CSVEDGGTGDVQADTQYF. As DNA, the CDR3 is TGCAGCGTTGAAGATGGCGGAACGGGGGACGTGCAGGCAGATACGCAGTATTTT.

This clone was seen once. V is TRBV10-2 and J is TRBJ2-3, with a weak D call TRBD1 (5 bases). The CDR3 has 15 residues. Germline CDR1 reads WSHSY; CDR2 reads SAAADI. V lost 9 bases, J lost 4 bases, and 20 bases lay in between. This CDR3 reads CASLGFRGRADTQYF. CDR3 DNA sequence: TGCGCCAGTTTGGGTTTTAGGGGAAGGGCAGATACGCAGTATTTT.

The chain has TRBV2 and TRBJ2-5; TRBD1 aligns across 8 bases. CDR1 and CDR2 (germline): SNHLY, FYNNEI. V lost 5 bases and J lost 7; bases outside the gene matches: 6. The CDR3 extends over 13 amino acids. CDR3 sequence reads: CASSPDRVGTQYF. CDR3 DNA sequence: TGTGCCAGCAGTCCGGACAGGGTAGGGACCCAGTACTTC.

This clone was picked up one time. The chain combines TRBV5-4 with TRBJ2-6, with 7 nucleotides matching TRBD2. Germline V gene lookup returns CDR1 SGHNT and CDR2 YYREEE (reference sequence). This CDR3 comprises 18 residues. The V gene end was trimmed by 3 bases and the J gene end by 0 bases; junction bases not matched to a gene: 9. CDR3 sequence: CASSSPTSRFSGANVLTF. CDR3 coding DNA: TGTGCCAGCAGCTCACCGACTAGCCGCTTCTCTGGGGCCAACGTCCTGACTTTC.

The chain joins TRBV7-2 to TRBJ2-3; 11 nucleotides line up with TRBD2. The germline V gene has CDR1 SGHTA and CDR2 FQGNSA. The CDR3 runs to 16 residues. The ends lost 5 bases at V and 4 bases at J; junction bases unmatched: 8. The CDR3 DNA is TGTGCCAGCAGCCTTAGACTAGCGGGGAATGCAGATACGCAGTATTTT. Amino acid sequence: CASSLRLAGNADTQYF.

The chain employs TRBV6-2 or TRBV6-3 and TRBJ2-3, with 7 bases that match TRBD1. The CDR3 extends over 13 amino acids. Germline loops: CDR1 MNHEY, CDR2 SVGEGT. V lost 5 bases and J lost 4; bases outside the gene matches: 3. CDR3 amino acids: CASSRQGPDTQYF. The CDR3, as DNA: TGTGCCAGCAGTCGACAGGGTCCAGATACGCAGTATTTT.

V usage is TRBV5-1 and J usage is TRBJ2-7; no reliable D call. The V gene's germline CDR1 is SGHRS and CDR2 YFSETQ. There are 12 residues in the CDR3. Deletions cut 0 bases from V and 5 bases from J, with 6 bases between. As DNA, the CDR3 is TGCGCCAGCAGCTTGGTCCAGGACGAGCAGTACTTC. Protein sequence: CASSLVQDEQYF.

This sequence joins TRBV6-2 or TRBV6-3 and TRBJ2-5; perhaps TRBD2 as D (6 bases). Germline V CDR1 and CDR2: MNHEY, SVGEGT. V lost 4 bases to trimming and J lost 5 bases, with 20 bases between them. The CDR3 is 16 amino acids. CDR3 sequence reads: CASSSITGEIGETQYF. The CDR3 nucleotides are TGTGCCAGCAGTTCGATCACGGGGGAGATCGGGGAGACCCAGTACTTC.

This rearrangement joins TRBV30 to TRBJ1-1; D is perhaps TRBD1 (6 bases). In germline, CDR1 is GTSNPN, CDR2 SVGIG (reference sequence). V was cut by 4 bases and J by 3 bases, with 12 bases left in between. This CDR3 spans 13 amino acids. The CDR3 is CAWKMTGYTEAFF. CDR3 nucleotide sequence: TGTGCCTGGAAGATGACAGGCTACACTGAAGCTTTCTTT.

This chain connects TRBV19 to TRBJ2-2; 10 bases align to TRBD1. V shed 6 bases and J 3 bases; nucleotides not matched to a gene: 4. The CDR3 length is 15 residues. From germline, CDR1 is LNHDA and CDR2 SQIVND (reference sequence). CDR3 loop: CASSRGTGDTGELFF. The CDR3 region has the DNA TGTGCCAGTAGCCGAGGGACAGGGGACACCGGGGAGCTGTTTTTT.